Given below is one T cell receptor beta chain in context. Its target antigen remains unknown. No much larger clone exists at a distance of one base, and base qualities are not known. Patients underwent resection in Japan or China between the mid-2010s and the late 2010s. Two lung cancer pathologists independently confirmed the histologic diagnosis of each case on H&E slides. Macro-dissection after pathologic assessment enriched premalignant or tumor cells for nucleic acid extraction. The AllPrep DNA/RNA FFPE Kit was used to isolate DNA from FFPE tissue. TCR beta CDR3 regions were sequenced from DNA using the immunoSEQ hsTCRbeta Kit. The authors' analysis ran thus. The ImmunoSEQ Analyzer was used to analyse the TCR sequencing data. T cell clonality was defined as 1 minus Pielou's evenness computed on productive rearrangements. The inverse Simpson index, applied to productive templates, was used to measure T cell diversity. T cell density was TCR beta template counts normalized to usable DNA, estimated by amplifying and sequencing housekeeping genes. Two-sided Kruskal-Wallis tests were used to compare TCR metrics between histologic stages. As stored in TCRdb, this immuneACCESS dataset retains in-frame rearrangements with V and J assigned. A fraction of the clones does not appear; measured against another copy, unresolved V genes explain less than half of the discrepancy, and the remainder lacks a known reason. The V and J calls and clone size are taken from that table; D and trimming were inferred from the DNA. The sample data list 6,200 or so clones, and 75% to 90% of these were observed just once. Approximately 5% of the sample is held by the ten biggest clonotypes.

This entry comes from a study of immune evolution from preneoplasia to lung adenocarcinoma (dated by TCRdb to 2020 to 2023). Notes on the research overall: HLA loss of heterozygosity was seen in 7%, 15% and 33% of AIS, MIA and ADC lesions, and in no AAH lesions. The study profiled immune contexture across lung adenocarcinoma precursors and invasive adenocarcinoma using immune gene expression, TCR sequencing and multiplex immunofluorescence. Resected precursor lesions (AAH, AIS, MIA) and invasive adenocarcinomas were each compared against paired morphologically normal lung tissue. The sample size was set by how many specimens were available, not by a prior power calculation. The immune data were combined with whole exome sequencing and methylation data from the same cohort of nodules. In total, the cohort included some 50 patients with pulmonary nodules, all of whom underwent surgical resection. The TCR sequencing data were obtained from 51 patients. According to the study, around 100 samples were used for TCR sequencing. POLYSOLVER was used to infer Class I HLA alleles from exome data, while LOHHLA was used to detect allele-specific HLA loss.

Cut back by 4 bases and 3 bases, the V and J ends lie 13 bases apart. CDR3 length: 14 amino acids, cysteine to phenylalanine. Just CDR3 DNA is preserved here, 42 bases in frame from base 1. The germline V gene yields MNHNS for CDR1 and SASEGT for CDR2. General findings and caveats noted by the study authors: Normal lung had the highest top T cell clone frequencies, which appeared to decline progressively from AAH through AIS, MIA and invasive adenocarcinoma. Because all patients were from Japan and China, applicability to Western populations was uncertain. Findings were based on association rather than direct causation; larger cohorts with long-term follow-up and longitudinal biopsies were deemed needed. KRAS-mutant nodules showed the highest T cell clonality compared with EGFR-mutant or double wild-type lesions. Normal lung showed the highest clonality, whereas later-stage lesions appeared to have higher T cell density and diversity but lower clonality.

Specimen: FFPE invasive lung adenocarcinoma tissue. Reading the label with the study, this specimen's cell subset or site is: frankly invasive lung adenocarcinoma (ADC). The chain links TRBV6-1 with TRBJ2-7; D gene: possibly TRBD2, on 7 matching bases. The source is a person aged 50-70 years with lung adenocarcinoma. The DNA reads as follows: TGTGCCAGCAGTGGGGGAGGGGGGATCTACGAGCAGTACTTC. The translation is CASSGGGGIYEQYF.